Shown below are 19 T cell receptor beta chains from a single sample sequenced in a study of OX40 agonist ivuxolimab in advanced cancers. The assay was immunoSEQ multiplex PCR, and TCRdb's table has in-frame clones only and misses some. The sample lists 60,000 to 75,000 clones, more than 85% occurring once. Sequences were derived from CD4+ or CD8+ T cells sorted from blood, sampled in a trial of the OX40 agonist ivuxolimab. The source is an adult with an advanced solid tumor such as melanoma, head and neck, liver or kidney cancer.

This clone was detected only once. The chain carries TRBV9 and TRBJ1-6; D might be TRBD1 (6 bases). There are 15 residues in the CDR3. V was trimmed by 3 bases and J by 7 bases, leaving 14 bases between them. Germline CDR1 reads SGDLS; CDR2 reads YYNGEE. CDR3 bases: TGTGCCAGCAGCGGAGGGGGGGGAGCAAATTCACCCCTCCACTTT. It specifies CASSGGGGANSPLHF.

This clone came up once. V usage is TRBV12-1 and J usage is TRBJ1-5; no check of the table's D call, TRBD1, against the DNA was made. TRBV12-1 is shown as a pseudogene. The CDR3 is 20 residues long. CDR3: CASSFAAVEDSRYSNQPQHF. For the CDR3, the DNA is TGTGCCAGCAGCTTTGCTGCGGTCGAGGACAGCCGATATAGCAATCAGCCCCAGCATTTT.

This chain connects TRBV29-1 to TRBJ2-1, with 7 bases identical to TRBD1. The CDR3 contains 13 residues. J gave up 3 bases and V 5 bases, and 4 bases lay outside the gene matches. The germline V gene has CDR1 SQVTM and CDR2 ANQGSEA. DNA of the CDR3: TGCAGCGTTTGGGACAGCTTCTACAATGAGCAGTTCTTC. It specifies CSVWDSFYNEQFF.

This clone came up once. CDR3 coding DNA: TGTGCCAGCATTCCAGCTCGGACGGTCAATCAGCCCCAGCATTTT. It encodes CASIPARTVNQPQHF. The chain uses TRBV6-5 and TRBJ1-5; D not certain. The ends were cut back, 7 bases at V and 3 bases at J, with 16 bases in the middle. Per the germline V gene, CDR1 is MNHEY and CDR2 is SVGAGI. The CDR3 totals 15 residues.

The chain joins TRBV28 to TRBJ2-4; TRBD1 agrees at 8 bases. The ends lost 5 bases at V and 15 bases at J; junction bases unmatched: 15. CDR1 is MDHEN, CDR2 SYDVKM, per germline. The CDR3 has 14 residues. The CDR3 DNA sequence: TGTGCCAGCAGTCGCCTCCAGGGGGCGGCAAGTCGGTACTTC. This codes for CASSRLQGAASRYF.

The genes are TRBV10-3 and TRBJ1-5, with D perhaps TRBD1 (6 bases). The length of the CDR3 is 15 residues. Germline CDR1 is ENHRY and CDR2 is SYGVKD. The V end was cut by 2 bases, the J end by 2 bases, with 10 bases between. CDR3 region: CAISENRERNQPQHF. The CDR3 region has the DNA TGTGCCATCAGTGAGAACAGGGAACGCAATCAGCCCCAGCATTTT.

DNA of the CDR3: TGTGCCAGCGGAAGGGGGGGGCCTTCTTTCGAGCAGTACTTC. This codes for CASGRGGPSFEQYF. The chain employs TRBV2 and TRBJ2-7; D perhaps matches TRBD2 (7 bases). Trimming cost V 8 bases and J 6 bases, with 20 bases left between them. In germline, CDR1 is SNHLY, CDR2 FYNNEI. This CDR3 contains 14 residues.

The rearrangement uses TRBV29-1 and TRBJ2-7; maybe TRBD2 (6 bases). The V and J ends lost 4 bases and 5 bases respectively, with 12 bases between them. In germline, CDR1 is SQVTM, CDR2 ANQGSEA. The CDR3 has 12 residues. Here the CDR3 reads CSVGTNSHEQYF. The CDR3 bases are TGCAGCGTTGGGACTAATTCCCACGAGCAGTACTTC.

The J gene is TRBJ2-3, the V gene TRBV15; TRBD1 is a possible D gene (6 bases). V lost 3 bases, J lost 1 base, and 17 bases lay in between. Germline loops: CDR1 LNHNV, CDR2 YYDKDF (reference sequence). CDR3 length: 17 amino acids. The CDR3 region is CATSSSSTGRRTDTQYF. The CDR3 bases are TGTGCCACCAGCAGTTCAAGTACAGGGCGCCGCACAGATACGCAGTATTTT. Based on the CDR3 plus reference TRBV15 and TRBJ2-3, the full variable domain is DAMVIQNPRYQVTQFGKPVTLSCSQTLNHNVMYWYQQKSSQAPKLLFHYYDKDFNNEADTPDNFQSRRPNTSFCFLDIRSPGLGDTAMYLCATSSSSTGRRTDTQYFGPGTRLTVL.

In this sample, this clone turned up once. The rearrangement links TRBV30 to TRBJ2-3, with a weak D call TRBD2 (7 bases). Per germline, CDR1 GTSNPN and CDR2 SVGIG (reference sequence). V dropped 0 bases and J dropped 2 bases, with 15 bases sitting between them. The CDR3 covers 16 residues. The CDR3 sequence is CAWSVGGAIFTDTQYF. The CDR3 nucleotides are TGTGCCTGGAGTGTAGGGGGGGCGATTTTCACAGATACGCAGTATTTT.

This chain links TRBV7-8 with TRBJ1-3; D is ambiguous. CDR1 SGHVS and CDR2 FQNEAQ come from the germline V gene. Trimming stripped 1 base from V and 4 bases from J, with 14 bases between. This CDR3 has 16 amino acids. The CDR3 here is CASSLEGWSRGNTIYF. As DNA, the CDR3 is TGTGCCAGCAGCTTAGAAGGCTGGAGTCGCGGAAACACCATATATTTT.

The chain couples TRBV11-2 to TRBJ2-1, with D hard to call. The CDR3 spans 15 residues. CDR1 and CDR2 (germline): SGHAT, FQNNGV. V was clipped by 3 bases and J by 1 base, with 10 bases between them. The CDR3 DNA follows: TGTGCCAGCAGCTTGCTAGTCTCATCCTACAATGAGCAGTTCTTC. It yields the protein CASSLLVSSYNEQFF.

This CDR3 reads CASSPISGVSGNTIYF. Written as DNA, the CDR3 is TGTGCCAGCAGCCCCATATCGGGAGTCTCTGGAAACACCATATATTTT. The V gene is TRBV11-1, the J gene TRBJ1-3, with no clear D. Germline-derived CDR1 and CDR2 are SGHAT and FQDESV (reference sequence). CDR3 length equals 16 residues. Trimming pared 5 bases from V and 0 bases from J, leaving 14 bases between.

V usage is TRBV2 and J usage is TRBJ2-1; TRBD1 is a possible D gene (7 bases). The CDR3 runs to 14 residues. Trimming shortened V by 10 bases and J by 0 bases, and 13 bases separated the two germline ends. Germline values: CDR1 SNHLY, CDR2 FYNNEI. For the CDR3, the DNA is TGTGCCACCCACAGGGGACTCTCCTACAATGAGCAGTTCTTC. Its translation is CATHRGLSYNEQFF.

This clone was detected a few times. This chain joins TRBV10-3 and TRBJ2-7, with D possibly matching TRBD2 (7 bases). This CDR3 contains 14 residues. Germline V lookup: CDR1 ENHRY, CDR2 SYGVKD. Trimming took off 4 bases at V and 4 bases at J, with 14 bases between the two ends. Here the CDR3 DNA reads TGTGCCATCAGTGCGGGGAGGGGGAAGTACGAGCAGTACTTC. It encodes CAISAGRGKYEQYF.

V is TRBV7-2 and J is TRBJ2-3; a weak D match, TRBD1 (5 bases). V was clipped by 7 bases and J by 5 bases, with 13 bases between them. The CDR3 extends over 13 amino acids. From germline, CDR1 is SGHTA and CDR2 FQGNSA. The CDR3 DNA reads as TGTGCCAGCAAAGGGGCCTCAGGAGATACGCAGTATTTT. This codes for CASKGASGDTQYF.

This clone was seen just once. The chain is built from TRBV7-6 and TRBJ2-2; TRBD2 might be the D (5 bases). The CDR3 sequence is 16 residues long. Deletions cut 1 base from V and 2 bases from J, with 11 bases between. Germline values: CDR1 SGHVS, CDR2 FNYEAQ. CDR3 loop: CASSLDAGSNTGELFF. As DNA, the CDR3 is TGTGCCAGCAGCTTAGATGCGGGTAGCAACACCGGGGAGCTGTTTTTT.

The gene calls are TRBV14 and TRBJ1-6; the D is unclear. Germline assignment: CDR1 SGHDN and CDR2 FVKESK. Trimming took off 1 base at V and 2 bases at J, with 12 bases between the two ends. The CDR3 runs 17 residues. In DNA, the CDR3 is TGTGCCAGCAGCCAAGGACGTATAGCTCCCTATAATTCACCCCTCCACTTT. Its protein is CASSQGRIAPYNSPLHF.

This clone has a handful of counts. CDR3 sequence (DNA): TGTGCCAGCAGCGACAGGGGAATCGAGACCCAGTACTTC. Protein product: CASSDRGIETQYF. The rearrangement joins TRBV7-9 to TRBJ2-5, with TRBD1 matching 8 bases. Germline V gene lookup returns CDR1 SEHNR and CDR2 FQNEAQ (reference sequence). Trimming cost V 5 bases and J 5 bases; bases outside gene matches: 4. This CDR3 region has 13 residues.